This TCR beta chain was found in a study of T cells after yellow fever vaccination (dated by TCRdb to the late 2010s). For context, the study as a whole: The SMART-Seq v4 Ultra Low Input RNA kit was used to prepare libraries from fractions with low cell numbers. To follow T-cell clones before and after primary and booster YFV17D yellow fever vaccination, bulk TCR alpha and beta repertoires were sequenced over time. Two healthy male donors, one aged 18 to 29 and one aged 30 to 40 years, were included in the cohort. Bulk PBMC replicates and cell subsets were isolated from blood drawn at multiple timepoints before and after both primary and secondary immunization. Beyond this particular receptor, the publication reports: The secondary T-cell response was weaker than the primary response but faster, peaking on day 5 instead of day 15. Only two donors were included in the study, so the extent to which the findings can be generalized is limited. Computational filtering was required because FACS-sorted repertoires could contain abundant contaminating clonotypes from the bulk population. After the booster, most of the clones that had expanded following primary vaccination were detected again (just under 97% of CD4 and more than 85% of CD8), which suggests that memory was broadly maintained. A small fraction of clonotypes showed up in both the CD4 and CD8 compartments, probably as a result of convergent recombination.

Sample treatment or condition, as interpreted from the label and publication: live attenuated yellow fever vaccine strain. PBMCs were isolated from peripheral blood using a standard Ficoll-Paque protocol. Epitope-specific CD8 T cells were sorted with a dextramer loaded with the yellow fever NS4B epitope peptide, together with anti-CD3 and anti-CD8 staining. TriZol was used to extract RNA from bulk PBMCs, CD4 and CD8 fractions, and dextramer-positive and dextramer-negative fractions. TCR cDNA was synthesized by 5'RACE template switching, which introduced a universal primer site and unique molecular identifiers. Priming of cDNA synthesis was performed from both the TCR alpha and TCR beta constant segments. Two PCR steps were used to amplify libraries, with sample barcodes and sequencing adapters being added in the second step. Sequencing of libraries was done on Illumina HiSeq 2500 (2x100 bp) or NovaSeq (2x150 bp). From the authors' description of their analysis: Demultiplexing of reads and collapsing into UMI consensus sequences were performed with MIGEC, and V(D)J alignment was carried out with MiXCR. Vaccine-responding clonotypes were defined with edgeR using replicate PBMC samples, requiring FDR below 0.01 and a log2 fold change above 5 up to day 15. Each bulk clonotype received a CD4 or CD8 identity based on whether the sequenced CD4 or CD8 repertoire contained that clonotype at higher abundance. Clonotypes enriched at least 10-fold in dextramer-positive over dextramer-negative fractions were defined as NS4B-specific, and CD4-biased clonotypes were excluded. TCRdb cleaned the public reads at Q25 with fastp, built clones with MiXCR and kept in-frame beta chains. All rows with the same CDR3 protein become a single entry with the most common DNA and genes. TCRdb, not the original authors, processed these V and J calls. The sample contains around 47,000 distinct CDR3 sequences, about 6.8% of them found a single time. The ten largest clones capture over 12% of the sample.

As for this clonotype: One base away there is no much larger clone; base qualities are not given.

Here V drops 6 bases and J drops 5 bases, and the junction holds 7 bases not matched to any gene. The germline V gene yields SGHVS for CDR1 and FNYEAQ for CDR2. The CDR3, cysteine through phenylalanine, is 14 amino acids long. Only the CDR3 part of the read is kept: 42 bases, read in frame from the first base. The specimen comprised CD8+ T cells not binding an NS4B(214-222) dextramer, sorted from PBMCs, sampled 45 days after the yellow fever booster vaccination. Interpreted using the paper, the cell subset or site label stands for: NS4B epitope dextramer-negative CD8 T cells. The chain links TRBV7-6 with TRBJ2-7, with TRBD2 identical over 10 junction bases. This clonotype was obtained from a man aged 25 to 45 who received the YFV17D yellow fever vaccine. The nucleotide sequence reads TGTGCCAGCAGTCTAGCGGGAGACGACGACGAGCAGTACTTC. It encodes CASSLAGDDDEQYF.